The table lists the clone carrying this T cell receptor beta chain with a few counts. With 6 bases clipped from V and 8 bases from J, the junction kept 7 bases outside the gene matches. This CDR3 is built from 14 residues. In germline, CDR1 is MNHEY, CDR2 SVGAGI. The sample originates from a study of T cells after yellow fever vaccination. TCRdb reprocessed the 5' RACE reads with MiXCR, giving one entry per CDR3 protein. The sample records under 400,000 distinct CDR3 sequences, approximately 12% being singletons. The input for sequencing was CD4+ T cells sorted from PBMCs, taken 15 days after the yellow fever booster vaccination. This clonotype was sampled from a man aged 18 to 30 who received the YFV17D yellow fever vaccine. The chain couples TRBV6-5 to TRBJ1-2; 12 positions agree with TRBD1. CDR3 in DNA: TGTGCCAGCAGGGGGGGACAGGGGGCATGGGGCTACACCTTC. Encoded protein: CASRGGQGAWGYTF.